This T cell receptor (beta chain) came from a study of blood T cells in healthy people across ages. The use of a sample-barcoded 5' primer and a J-beta primer mix characterized a second PCR of roughly 6 to 12 cycles. All samples gave at least 2.5 million CDR3-containing paired-end reads. TCRdb used MiXCR to reprocess the 5' RACE reads, holding one entry per CDR3 protein. The sample records over 600,000 distinct CDR3 sequences, over 20% being singletons. The V and J ends lost 7 bases and 1 base respectively, with 7 bases between them. The length of the CDR3 is 12 residues. The receptor comes from a man in his 70s in good health. Sample: blood. The chain recombines TRBV12-3 or TRBV12-4 with TRBJ1-1; D unclear. For the CDR3, the DNA is TGTGCCAGCACTCCAAGGAACACTGAAGCTTTCTTT. Encoded protein: CASTPRNTEAFF.